The rows below give T cell receptor beta chains drawn from one sample of a study of control samples from healthy donors and cancer patients. Sequencing used immunoSEQ multiplex PCR; TCRdb keeps in-frame clones, though not all of them. In the table there are approximately 26,000 clones, roughly 88% of which are singletons. The sequenced sample consisted of PBMCs. The receptor set was obtained from a man aged 50 to 59 with lung cancer. CDR3s include the opening cysteine and the closing phenylalanine or tryptophan. The order of the fields is J gene, D gene, V gene, clone size, CDR3 DNA, CDR3 protein. A D gene is named only where the DNA matches it firmly. Clone size is shown for a subset of rows, as once, few, many or a class of expanded clone.

>TRBJ2-2|TRBD1|TRBV18|NA
TGTGCCAGCTCACCCGACAGGGAAGGCGGGGAGCTGTTTTTT
CASSPDREGGELFF
>TRBJ2-6|TRBD1|TRBV6-1|NA
TGTGCCAGCAGTGAAACCACAGGGGGCGCTGGGGCCAACGTCCTGACTTTC
CASSETTGGAGANVLTF
>TRBJ1-5|NA|TRBV7-2|NA
TGTGCCAGCAGCTTGGACACCAATCAGCCCCAGCATTTT
CASSLDTNQPQHF
>TRBJ1-2|NA|TRBV6-6|NA
TGTGCCAGCAGTTCCTCACAAGAGGACTATGGCTACACCTTC
CASSSSQEDYGYTF
>TRBJ2-2|NA|TRBV3-1/TRBV3-2|NA
TGTGCCAGCAGCCAAGTCTCGGGGGTCGGGGGGGAGCTGTTTTTT
CASSQVSGVGGELFF
>TRBJ1-1|NA|TRBV5-1|NA
TGCGCCAGCAGCTTGGCCGGACACACTGAAGCTTTCTTT
CASSLAGHTEAFF
>TRBJ2-2|NA|TRBV12-5|once
TGTGCTAGTGGTTCCCTCCGGCACGTCACCGGGGAGCTGTTTTTT
CASGSLRHVTGELFF
>TRBJ2-1|TRBD1|TRBV7-3|once
TGTGCCAGCAGCATCGGACAGGGTCTCAATGAGCAGTTCTTC
CASSIGQGLNEQFF
>TRBJ1-2|NA|TRBV7-9|few
TGTGCCAGCAGCTCGCAGGGGCAGGGTGGCTACACCTTC
CASSSQGQGGYTF
>TRBJ2-5|TRBD2|TRBV28|NA
TGTGCCAGCAGTACTAGCGGGGGGGCTGGGGAGACCCAGTACTTC
CASSTSGGAGETQYF
>TRBJ2-5|NA|TRBV10-1|NA
TGCGCCAGCAGTGTATCCTACGCCGGCCAAGAGACCCAGTACTTC
CASSVSYAGQETQYF
>TRBJ1-2|NA|TRBV5-6|NA
TGTGCCAGTTCCCCGGGGGACTATGGCTACACCTTC
CASSPGDYGYTF
>TRBJ2-2|TRBD1|TRBV7-2|NA
TGTGCCAGCAGCACGCGACAGGGCCACGGGGAGCTGTTTTTT
CASSTRQGHGELFF
>TRBJ2-1|TRBD1|TRBV18|NA
TGTGCCAGCTCATTAGCAGGGGGTGAGAAGAACAATGAGCAGTTCTTC
CASSLAGGEKNNEQFF
>TRBJ2-7|NA|TRBV7-2|NA
TGTGCCAGCAGTTTCCACTGGCACGGAGGGGAGGAGCAGTACTTC
CASSFHWHGGEEQYF
>TRBJ2-5|TRBD1|TRBV6-5|NA
TGTGCCAGCAGCTACGGGACAGGGGGCTCAGAGACCCAGTACTTC
CASSYGTGGSETQYF
>TRBJ1-3|NA|TRBV19|NA
TGTGCCAGTAGTACCATAGCTAACACCATATATTTT
CASSTIANTIYF
>TRBJ1-1|NA|TRBV9|NA
TGTGCCAGCAGCGGTGGGGGAGACATGAACACTGAAGCTTTCTTT
CASSGGGDMNTEAFF
>TRBJ1-2|NA|TRBV20-1|NA
TGCAGTGCTAGGTACCGGGCTGGCTACACCTTC
CSARYRAGYTF
>TRBJ1-2|NA|TRBV19|NA
TGTGCCAGTAGTATTTCGGGACAAAACTATGGCTACACCTTC
CASSISGQNYGYTF
>TRBJ2-1|NA|TRBV5-1|NA
TGCGCCAGCAGCCCACTAGGGACGGATCAGGCACCCTACAATGAGCAGTTCTTC
CASSPLGTDQAPYNEQFF
>TRBJ1-3|NA|TRBV12-3/TRBV12-4|NA
TGTGCCAGCAGTTTCAACAGTGGAAACACCATATATTTT
CASSFNSGNTIYF
>TRBJ2-6|NA|TRBV7-9|NA
TGTGCCAGCAGCGATATTACAGGGTCCCCACCTGGGGCCAACGTCCTGACTTTC
CASSDITGSPPGANVLTF
>TRBJ1-4|NA|TRBV3-1/TRBV3-2|NA
TGTGCCAGCAGCCAAAGTCGTGCAACTAATGAAAAACTGTTTTTT
CASSQSRATNEKLFF
>TRBJ1-1|NA|TRBV27|NA
TGTGCCAGCAGTTCCCGGGACCGCCTCACTGAAGCTTTCTTT
CASSSRDRLTEAFF
>TRBJ1-2|NA|TRBV5-1|NA
TGCGCCAGCAGCTTGTCTGGGGCGCTTGGCTACACCTTC
CASSLSGALGYTF
>TRBJ2-2|NA|TRBV6-2/TRBV6-3|NA
TGTGCCAGCAGTAACCGAGGGGGGACACCCATAAACACCGGGGAGCTGTTTTTT
CASSNRGGTPINTGELFF
>TRBJ1-6|TRBD1|TRBV5-6|NA
TGTGCCAGCTGTCCCGGGACAGGGGGTTTTAATTCACCCCTCCACTTT
CASCPGTGGFNSPLHF
>TRBJ1-2|NA|TRBV14|NA
TGTGCCAGCAGCCAAGCGGTCCGGGTTCGCTACACCTTC
CASSQAVRVRYTF
>TRBJ2-1|NA|TRBV12-3/TRBV12-4|once
TGTGCCAGCAGCCTATACAATGAGCAGTTCTTC
CASSLYNEQFF
>TRBJ2-5|TRBD1|TRBV3-1/TRBV3-2|few
TGTGCCAGCAGCCTGGGACAGGGGGGGAGAGAGACCCAGTACTTC
CASSLGQGGRETQYF
>TRBJ1-1|TRBD1|TRBV5-1|NA
TGCGCCAGCGGCCCATCTGACAGGGGGAGGATTGCTGAAGCTTTCTTT
CASGPSDRGRIAEAFF
>TRBJ2-4|NA|TRBV19|NA
TGTGCCAGTAGCCCAGGGGAGTTTGCCAAAAACATTCAGTACTTC
CASSPGEFAKNIQYF
>TRBJ1-5|NA|TRBV7-2|NA
TGTGCCAGCAGCTTCCGCGGGGATCAGCCCCAGCATTTT
CASSFRGDQPQHF
>TRBJ1-1|NA|TRBV6-6|NA
TGTGCCAGCAGTTACTCGATTCTGGGGACGAACACTGAAGCTTTCTTT
CASSYSILGTNTEAFF
>TRBJ2-5|TRBD2|TRBV4-3|once
TGCGCCAGCAGCCAAGATCCGGGGGGGCGGGAGACCCAGTACTTC
CASSQDPGGRETQYF
>TRBJ2-5|NA|TRBV5-6|NA
TGTGCCAGCAGCTTGGGCCCCAAAACTCAAGAGACCCAGTACTTC
CASSLGPKTQETQYF
>TRBJ2-2|NA|TRBV2|NA
TGTGCCAGCAAAAAGTTCAACACCGGGGAGCTGTTTTTT
CASKKFNTGELFF
>TRBJ2-5|NA|TRBV21-1|NA
TGTGCCAGCAGCAAGCGAAAGGGTAAAGAGACCCAGTACTTC
CASSKRKGKETQYF
>TRBJ1-2|NA|TRBV14|few
TGTGCCAGCAGCATGAATCACTATGGCTACACCTTC
CASSMNHYGYTF
>TRBJ2-2|NA|TRBV7-2|NA
TGTGCCAGCAGCTTCGCCGGGGTTAACACCGGGGAGCTGTTTTTT
CASSFAGVNTGELFF
>TRBJ1-1|NA|TRBV6-5|few
TGTGCCAGCAGTTCCGGCACTGCGGCTATGAACACTGAAGCTTTCTTT
CASSSGTAAMNTEAFF
>TRBJ1-2|NA|TRBV10-3|few
TGTGCCATCTTCTCGCGGGGGGAAAACTATGGCTACACCTTC
CAIFSRGENYGYTF
>TRBJ2-4|TRBD1|TRBV28|NA
TGTGCCAGCAGTTTCCCTAGGGACAGGGCCACGGTTGGATACATTCAGTACTTC
CASSFPRDRATVGYIQYF